The present entry profiles one T cell receptor (beta chain) with its context. These data are taken from a study of cytomegalovirus exposure and HLA in healthy donors. PCR primers comprised 60 Vbeta and 13 Jbeta primers. Clones were sequenced by immunoSEQ multiplex PCR, and TCRdb holds only the in-frame ones, with some missing. The sample lists about 140,000 clones, roughly four fifths seen once, with 3.2% in the top ten. Sequences were obtained from PBMCs. The sequence was collected from a man younger than 30 in good health and CMV-seropositive.

Here the CDR3 reads CASSSQSSGNTIYF. The DNA of the CDR3 is TGTGCCAGCAGCTCACAGAGCTCTGGAAACACCATATATTTT. V is TRBV7-9 and J is TRBJ1-3; D ambiguous. Germline CDR1 and CDR2: SEHNR and FQNEAQ (reference sequence). The CDR3 length is 14 residues. V shed 4 bases and J shed 0 bases, with 7 bases lying between them.